This TCR beta chain is from a study of T-cell memory formation after mild COVID-19. Overall study context: Largely donor-specific TCR clusters were found. Whole-study results and caveats: The CD4+ clones that contracted clustered mainly within CM and EM, and the CD8+ clones concentrated in EMRA.

Trimming took 6 bases from V and 6 from J; bases not matched to a gene: 10. The germline V gene encodes CDR1 SGHNT and CDR2 YYREEE (reference sequence). The CDR3 contains 14 residues. TCRdb ran MiXCR on the 5' RACE reads and lists one entry per CDR3 protein. The sample holds 400,000 to 500,000 distinct CDR3 sequences; 20% are singletons and the top ten take approximately 8.1%. Remarks on this clonotype: Its antigen is not identified.

The chain is built from TRBV5-4 and TRBJ2-3, with 7 bases identical to TRBD1. The sample comprised PBMCs or a T cell subset sorted from them (not recorded which). This TCR came from an adult woman who had mild COVID-19 (a few samples of this study predate the infection). Cell type and time point are not known. The CDR3 region has the DNA TGTGCCAGCAACAATGACAGGGCTAGCGATACGCAGTATTTT. As protein: CASNNDRASDTQYF.